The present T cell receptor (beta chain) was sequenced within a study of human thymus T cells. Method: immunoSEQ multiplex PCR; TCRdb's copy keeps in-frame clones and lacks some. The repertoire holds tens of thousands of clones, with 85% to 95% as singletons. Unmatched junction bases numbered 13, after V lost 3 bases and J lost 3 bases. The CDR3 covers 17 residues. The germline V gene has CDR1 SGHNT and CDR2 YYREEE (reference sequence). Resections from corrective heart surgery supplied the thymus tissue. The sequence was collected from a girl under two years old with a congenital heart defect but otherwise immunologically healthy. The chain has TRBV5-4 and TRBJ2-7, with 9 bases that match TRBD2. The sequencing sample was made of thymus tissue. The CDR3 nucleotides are TGTGCCAGCAGCTGGGTAGCGGGAGCAGGCGGTCTCTACGAGCAGTACTTC. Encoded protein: CASSWVAGAGGLYEQYF.